This is a list of T cell receptor beta chains from one sample in a study of CDR3 diversity in severe acne. TCRdb reprocessed the PCR reads via MiXCR and lists one record per CDR3 protein. The sample gives about 93,000 distinct CDR3 sequences, 45% to 50% of which show up once; about 9.4% is in the top ten. Sample: blood. The receptors shown here come from a male donor in good health, serving as a control. The CDR3 runs from the conserved cysteine through the conserved F or W. A D gene is named only where the DNA matches it firmly. Only part of the rows carry a size: once, few, many, or a class if the clone is expanded.

d_gene: NA
j_gene: TRBJ1-1
v_gene: TRBV6-2/TRBV6-3
abundance: few
CDR3nt: TGTGCCAGCAGTCCTACAGGGCTTAACACTGAAGCTTTCTTT
CDR3aa: CASSPTGLNTEAFF

d_gene: NA
j_gene: TRBJ1-1
v_gene: TRBV15
abundance: medium-sized
CDR3nt: TGTGCCACCAGCAGAGAGTCGGGTTTCATGAACACTGAAGCTTTCTTT
CDR3aa: CATSRESGFMNTEAFF

d_gene: NA
j_gene: TRBJ1-2
v_gene: TRBV28
abundance: NA
CDR3nt: TGTGCCAGCACCCAGGGGTATGGCTACACCTTC
CDR3aa: CASTQGYGYTF

d_gene: NA
j_gene: TRBJ2-1
v_gene: TRBV7-8
abundance: NA
CDR3nt: TGTGCCAGCAGCTTAGCGGTGGGGGGCTACAATGAGCAGTTCTTC
CDR3aa: CASSLAVGGYNEQFF

d_gene: TRBD2
j_gene: TRBJ2-1
v_gene: TRBV24-1
abundance: few
CDR3nt: TGTGCCACCAGTGACCCCGGACTAGCGGGGGGTTACAATGAGCAGTTCTTC
CDR3aa: CATSDPGLAGGYNEQFF

d_gene: NA
j_gene: TRBJ2-2
v_gene: TRBV15
abundance: few
CDR3nt: TGTGCCACCAGGCAGGACACCGGGGAGCTGTTTTTT
CDR3aa: CATRQDTGELFF

d_gene: NA
j_gene: TRBJ2-7
v_gene: TRBV2
abundance: medium-sized
CDR3nt: TGTGCCAGCAGTGTCTTCGTCCTCTACGAGCAGTACTTC
CDR3aa: CASSVFVLYEQYF

d_gene: NA
j_gene: TRBJ1-2
v_gene: TRBV25-1
abundance: NA
CDR3nt: TGTGCCAGCAGTGAATTCGGGGAGCATGGCTACACCTTC
CDR3aa: CASSEFGEHGYTF

d_gene: TRBD1
j_gene: TRBJ1-5
v_gene: TRBV7-2
abundance: NA
CDR3nt: TGTGCCAGCAGCACCAAGACAGGGTACCAGCCCCAGCATTTT
CDR3aa: CASSTKTGYQPQHF

d_gene: NA
j_gene: TRBJ1-1
v_gene: TRBV20-1
abundance: NA
CDR3nt: TGCAGTGCTTTAAGCGTGGGGGGGCTTAACGAAGCTTTCTTT
CDR3aa: CSALSVGGLNEAFF

d_gene: NA
j_gene: TRBJ2-1
v_gene: TRBV10-2
abundance: NA
CDR3nt: TGCGCCAGCAGTGAGAGTGAACAGGGCAATGAGCAGTTCTTC
CDR3aa: CASSESEQGNEQFF

d_gene: NA
j_gene: TRBJ1-1
v_gene: TRBV3-1
abundance: NA
CDR3nt: TGTGCCAGCAGCCAAGAACCGAGTGGGCGTGGGGGTATAACTGGAGCCTTCTTT
CDR3aa: CASSQEPSGRGGITGAFF

d_gene: TRBD2
j_gene: TRBJ2-7
v_gene: TRBV6-5
abundance: NA
CDR3nt: TGTGCCAGCAGTTACGCTGGGACTAGCGGTGACGAGCAGTACTTC
CDR3aa: CASSYAGTSGDEQYF

d_gene: TRBD2
j_gene: TRBJ2-5
v_gene: TRBV20-1
abundance: NA
CDR3nt: TGCAGTGCCCCGACTAGCGGAGAGACCCAGTACTTC
CDR3aa: CSAPTSGETQYF

d_gene: NA
j_gene: TRBJ1-1
v_gene: TRBV12-3/TRBV12-4
abundance: few
CDR3nt: TGTGCCAGCTCACCAGGGCCAGCGAACACTGAAGCTTTCTTT
CDR3aa: CASSPGPANTEAFF

d_gene: TRBD1
j_gene: TRBJ2-5
v_gene: TRBV2
abundance: NA
CDR3nt: TGTGCCAGCAGTGAAGGAGGGGGCGGAGAGACCCAGTACTTC
CDR3aa: CASSEGGGGETQYF

d_gene: TRBD1
j_gene: TRBJ2-4
v_gene: TRBV4-1
abundance: many
CDR3nt: TGCGCCAGCAGCCGGGGGACAGGGGTAGCCAAAAACATTCAGTACTTC
CDR3aa: CASSRGTGVAKNIQYF

d_gene: NA
j_gene: TRBJ2-6
v_gene: TRBV24-1
abundance: NA
CDR3nt: TGTGCCACCAGTGATTCAAGGGGACAGGCCAACGTCCTGACTTTC
CDR3aa: CATSDSRGQANVLTF

d_gene: NA
j_gene: TRBJ2-5
v_gene: TRBV4-1
abundance: NA
CDR3nt: TGCGCCAGCAGCCATGCTGGGGTAGAGACCCAGTACTTC
CDR3aa: CASSHAGVETQYF

d_gene: NA
j_gene: TRBJ2-3
v_gene: TRBV12-2
abundance: many
CDR3nt: TGTGCAAGTCGCGATCCGGTGGGGAGGTGTAGCGGGAGTCCCACAGATACGCAGTATTTT
CDR3aa: CASRDPVGRCSGSPTDTQYF

d_gene: NA
j_gene: TRBJ2-3
v_gene: TRBV7-8
abundance: NA
CDR3nt: TGTGCCAGCAGCTTAGCGCGAGCGGGCACAGATACGCAGTATTTT
CDR3aa: CASSLARAGTDTQYF

d_gene: NA
j_gene: TRBJ2-5
v_gene: TRBV24-1
abundance: many
CDR3nt: TGTGCCACCAGAGAGGACGGGCAAGAGACCCAGTACTTC
CDR3aa: CATREDGQETQYF

d_gene: NA
j_gene: TRBJ2-4
v_gene: TRBV2
abundance: many
CDR3nt: TGTGCCAGCACATCCCTAGCCAAAAACATTCAGTACTTC
CDR3aa: CASTSLAKNIQYF

d_gene: NA
j_gene: TRBJ1-5
v_gene: TRBV19
abundance: few
CDR3nt: TGTGCCAGTAGTACAAAATCGACAGGTTATCAGCCCCAGCATTTT
CDR3aa: CASSTKSTGYQPQHF

d_gene: NA
j_gene: TRBJ1-1
v_gene: TRBV2
abundance: NA
CDR3nt: TGTGCCAGCAGTGAACAACAGGGTTTGGAAGCTTTCTTT
CDR3aa: CASSEQQGLEAFF

d_gene: NA
j_gene: TRBJ2-2
v_gene: TRBV5-5
abundance: NA
CDR3nt: TGTGCCAGCAGCCCGAGGAGCACCGGGGAGCTGTTTTTT
CDR3aa: CASSPRSTGELFF

d_gene: TRBD2
j_gene: TRBJ2-3
v_gene: TRBV9
abundance: NA
CDR3nt: TGTGCCAGCAGCCCCCGGGCGGGACTAGCGGACACAGATACGCAGTATTTT
CDR3aa: CASSPRAGLADTDTQYF

d_gene: NA
j_gene: TRBJ1-4
v_gene: TRBV9
abundance: NA
CDR3nt: TGTGCCAGCAGCGGTGGGAGAGGGGAAAAACTGTTTTTT
CDR3aa: CASSGGRGEKLFF

d_gene: NA
j_gene: TRBJ1-5
v_gene: TRBV2
abundance: few
CDR3nt: TGTGCCAGCACCGGGGAGTGGAATCAGCCCCAGCATTTT
CDR3aa: CASTGEWNQPQHF

d_gene: NA
j_gene: TRBJ2-5
v_gene: TRBV20-1
abundance: NA
CDR3nt: TGCAGTGCTAGAGTGGCAAGAACACAAGAGACCCAGTACTTC
CDR3aa: CSARVARTQETQYF

d_gene: NA
j_gene: TRBJ1-6
v_gene: TRBV7-8
abundance: few
CDR3nt: TGTGCCAGCAGCTTAGCCAATTCACCCCTCCACTTT
CDR3aa: CASSLANSPLHF

d_gene: TRBD2
j_gene: TRBJ2-3
v_gene: TRBV9
abundance: many
CDR3nt: TGTGCCAGCAGCGTAGTAGGACTAGCGGTTGACCACACAGATACGCAGTATTTT
CDR3aa: CASSVVGLAVDHTDTQYF

d_gene: NA
j_gene: TRBJ2-7
v_gene: TRBV5-1
abundance: many
CDR3nt: TGCGCCAGCAGCTTAGGGGCCTACGAGCAGTACTTC
CDR3aa: CASSLGAYEQYF

d_gene: NA
j_gene: TRBJ1-5
v_gene: TRBV20-1
abundance: NA
CDR3nt: TGCAGTGCTAGAACGGGGGAGGGGAGCAATCAGCCCCAGCATTTT
CDR3aa: CSARTGEGSNQPQHF